Presented here are 32 T cell receptor beta chains from one specimen sequenced in a study of molecular identifiers for immune sequencing clone quantification. TCRdb reanalysed the PCR reads using MiXCR and keeps one entry per CDR3 protein. The sample contains over 600,000 distinct CDR3 sequences, just under 20% of which appear only once. Material: naive CD8+ T cells from blood, with Jurkat cell RNA spiked in. Subset described: FACS-sorted CD8+CD4-CCR7+CD45RA+ naive T cells. The receptors stem from a human donor in good health. Some libraries in this study had Jurkat cell RNA spiked in.

This clonotype was counted between two and nine times. The genes are TRBV27 and TRBJ2-3; 9 bases are shared with TRBD2. V shed 0 bases, J shed 6 bases, and the junction held 7 bases outside the gene matches. Germline values: CDR1 MNHEY, CDR2 SMNVEV (reference sequence). The CDR3 is 16 residues long. In nucleotides, the CDR3 is TGTGCCAGCAGTTTATCGCTAGCGGGAACGGGGGATACGCAGTATTTT. The encoded protein is CASSLSLAGTGDTQYF.

The rearrangement joins TRBV12-5 to TRBJ2-2, with D perhaps matching TRBD2 (5 bases). Germline-derived CDR1 and CDR2 are LGHNT and FRNRAP. This CDR3 is 16 amino acids long. Trimming removed 5 bases from V and 4 bases from J, with 17 bases in between. The CDR3 here is CASGTDRDLGTGELFF. The CDR3 region has the DNA TGTGCTAGTGGTACCGACCGGGATCTCGGCACCGGGGAGCTGTTTTTT.

This clonotype turned up a few times. J is TRBJ1-2 and V is TRBV12-3 or TRBV12-4; 12 bases line up with TRBD1. This CDR3 has 16 residues. V was pared by 5 bases and J by 3 bases, with 7 bases of the junction left unmatched. This CDR3 reads CASSRQGQGADYGYTF. The DNA of the CDR3 is TGTGCCAGCAGTCGACAGGGACAGGGGGCGGACTATGGCTACACCTTC.

The rearrangement links TRBV5-4 to TRBJ1-2; 7 positions agree with TRBD1. The CDR3 contains 16 residues. V trimming: 1 base; J trimming: 4 bases; junction bases outside the gene matches: 10. Germline V gene data show CDR1 as SGHNT and CDR2 as YYREEE (reference sequence). The CDR3 nucleotides are TGTGCCAGCAGCTTGCGGCAGGGGGTTGAGGGCTATGGCTACACCTTC. Its translation: CASSLRQGVEGYGYTF. The whole variable domain, filled in from reference TRBV5-4 and TRBJ1-2, reads ETGVTQSPTHLIKTRGQQVTLRCSSQSGHNTVSWYQQALGQGPQFIFQYYREEENGRGNFPPRFSGLQFPNYSSELNVNALELDDSALYLCASSLRQGVEGYGYTFGSGTRLTVV.

A note on this clonotype: One end of the junction fails to match germline, which may point to a read error. The CDR3 region is CASKPWTGSSYERYF. The DNA of the CDR3 is TGTGCCAGCAAGCCCTGGACAGGGTCCTCCTACGAGCGGTACTTC. The J gene is TRBJ2-7, the V gene TRBV6-5, with 8 bases that match TRBD1. The V gene's germline CDR1 is MNHEY and CDR2 SVGAGI. The CDR3 has 15 amino acids.

The sample holds one count of this clonotype. This clone may be a read error of a much larger clone one base away. The chain employs TRBV20-1 and TRBJ1-6, with a possible D match to TRBD1 (6 bases). The CDR3 contains 13 residues. CDR1 is DFQATT and CDR2 is SNEGSKA in the germline V gene (reference sequence). The CDR3 nucleotides are TGCAATGCTAGTGCCACAGGGCCTCGACCCCTCCACTTT. Protein product: CNASATGPRPLHF.

This clonotype has a count of ten or more. The genes are TRBV4-1 and TRBJ2-7; tentative D call: TRBD1 (5 bases). This CDR3 is 14 amino acids long. Germline-derived CDR1 and CDR2 are MGHRA and YSYEKL. Deletions cut 4 bases from V and 6 bases from J, with 16 bases between. The DNA for the CDR3 is TGCGCCAGCAGCCTAGCCCAGGGTTTTGGCGAGCAGTACTTC. Protein: CASSLAQGFGEQYF.

Comment on this clonotype: A clone one base away is much larger, so this may be a read error. The chain links TRBV20-1 to TRBJ2-7; no clear D gene. The V gene lost 5 bases and the J gene lost 3 bases, with 14 bases spanning the gap. Germline-derived CDR1 and CDR2 are DFQATT and SNEGSKA (reference sequence). There are 13 residues in the CDR3. This chain's CDR3 is CSAHNGVVYEQYF. The CDR3 nucleotides read TGCAGTGCTCACAATGGGGTTGTCTACGAGCAGTACTTC.

In this sample, this clonotype turned up many times. The chain couples TRBV11-2 to TRBJ2-1, with TRBD1 matching 8 bases. The V segment lost 5 bases and the J segment 5 bases; nucleotides outside the gene matches: 8. The CDR3 runs to 15 residues. Germline CDR1 and CDR2: SGHAT and FQNNGV. The CDR3 DNA reads TGTGCCAGCAGCCCCCGGACAGGGAAGGACAATGAGCAGTTCTTC. The encoded protein is CASSPRTGKDNEQFF.

Points on this clonotype: This may stem from a read error, because a much larger clone lies one nucleotide away. The chain is built from TRBV4-1 and TRBJ2-7; D perhaps matches TRBD2 (5 bases). The CDR3 spans 14 residues. The V end was cut by 0 bases, the J end by 6 bases, with 12 bases between. CDR1 and CDR2 (germline): MGHRA, YSYEKL. CDR3 residues: CASSQEFRSGEQYF. The CDR3 DNA is TGCGCCAGCAGCCAAGAGTTTCGGAGCGGCGAGCAGTACTTC.

As regards this clonotype: This may be a read error: a much more frequent sequence differs by one nucleotide. This CDR3 is missing its conserved last phenylalanine or tryptophan, likely due to a read error. The chain uses TRBV6-2 or TRBV6-3 and TRBJ1-5; the D gene is possibly TRBD1 (6 bases). Trimming cost V 10 bases and J 5 bases, with 18 bases left between them. Germline CDR1 MNHEY, CDR2 SVGEGT. The CDR3 has 14 residues. CDR3 in DNA: TGTGCCACCCGGGGGGGCGAGTTGGATCAGCCCCAGCATTCT. It specifies CATRGGELDQPQHS.

This clonotype was observed many times. This chain joins TRBV9 and TRBJ2-3; D may be TRBD2 (6 bases). The V end was cut by 4 bases, the J end by 2 bases, with 14 bases between. CDR1 is SGDLS and CDR2 is YYNGEE in the germline V gene. This CDR3 region has 15 residues. CDR3 amino acids: CASSPWDSDTDTQYF. Here the CDR3 DNA reads TGTGCCAGCAGCCCCTGGGACTCCGACACAGATACGCAGTATTTT.

This clonotype has ten or more counts. This chain connects TRBV12-3 or TRBV12-4 to TRBJ2-3; D may be TRBD1 (5 bases). Trimming pared 4 bases from V and 3 bases from J, leaving 14 bases between. The CDR3 is made up of 15 amino acids. The CDR3 protein is CASSYRQPGTDTQYF. CDR3 nucleotide sequence: TGTGCCAGCAGTTACCGACAGCCAGGGACAGATACGCAGTATTTT.

The sample holds many counts of this clonotype. The genes are TRBV6-5 and TRBJ1-4, with TRBD1 matching over 9 bases. The CDR3 extends over 13 amino acids. Per the germline V gene, CDR1 is MNHEY and CDR2 is SVGAGI. V lost 0 bases to trimming and J lost 12 bases; unmatched junction nucleotides: 2. As DNA, the CDR3 is TGTGCCAGCAGTTACTCTAGGACAGGGGAACTGTTTTTT. This encodes CASSYSRTGELFF.

This clonotype came up many times. The chain is built from TRBV30 and TRBJ2-7; 9 bases line up with TRBD1. Germline CDR1 GTSNPN, CDR2 SVGIG (reference sequence). V dropped 5 bases and J dropped 6; count of bases not matched to a gene: 5. The CDR3 runs 12 residues. The CDR3 nucleotides read TGTGCCTGGGGACAGGGGCTTGGCGAGCAGTACTTC. Its protein product is CAWGQGLGEQYF.

The sample holds many counts of this clonotype. The V and J genes are TRBV27 and TRBJ1-6, with D possibly being TRBD1 (6 bases). Between the trimmed V and J ends, which lost 5 bases and 10 bases, there was a span of 9 bases. Germline CDR1 reads MNHEY; CDR2 reads SMNVEV (reference sequence). The length of the CDR3 is 12 residues. CDR3 in DNA: TGTGCCAGCAGTCCAAGGGGGTCACCCCTCCACTTT. As protein: CASSPRGSPLHF.

This clonotype appeared many times. The chain recombines TRBV28 with TRBJ2-3; 9 nucleotides line up with TRBD1. The CDR3 runs 15 residues. V shed 6 bases and J 5 bases; nucleotides not matched to a gene: 9. CDR1 is MDHEN and CDR2 is SYDVKM in the germline V gene. The CDR3 is CASSLGTGSIDTQYF. The CDR3 nucleotides are TGTGCCAGCAGCCTAGGGACAGGGTCGATAGATACGCAGTATTTT.

This chain links TRBV11-2 with TRBJ2-5, with D possibly being TRBD1 or TRBD2 (5 bases each). Deletions cut 0 bases from V and 4 bases from J, with 15 bases between. CDR1 SGHAT and CDR2 FQNNGV come from the germline V gene. The CDR3 is 16 residues long. The CDR3 sequence is CASSLDPSRGRETQYF. DNA for the CDR3: TGTGCCAGCAGCTTAGACCCCTCGAGGGGCAGAGAGACCCAGTACTTC.

The table lists this clonotype with a few counts. The rearrangement links TRBV9 to TRBJ2-7; D tentatively fits TRBD1 or TRBD2 (5 bases each). The CDR3 consists of 15 residues. From germline, CDR1 is SGDLS and CDR2 YYNGEE. V shed 3 bases and J shed 5 bases, with 18 bases lying between them. The CDR3 reads CASSATWGRTHEQYF. In nucleotides, the CDR3 is TGTGCCAGCAGCGCCACTTGGGGGAGAACCCACGAGCAGTACTTC.

This clonotype has at least ten counts. The chain couples TRBV3-1 to TRBJ2-6; weak D call: TRBD2 (6 bases). V lost 3 bases and J lost 2, with 17 bases in between. The CDR3 length is 18 residues. Germline V lookup: CDR1 LGHDT, CDR2 YNNKEL (reference sequence). Written as DNA, the CDR3 is TGTGCCAGCAGCCATCTAGTCCAGGGAGGCCCTGGGGCCAACGTCCTGACTTTC. Its translation is CASSHLVQGGPGANVLTF.

The sample holds many counts of this clonotype. The chain is built from TRBV2 and TRBJ2-5; TRBD1 matches 7 bases. The length of the CDR3 is 16 residues. The V segment lost 1 base and the J segment 3 bases; nucleotides outside the gene matches: 8. Per germline, CDR1 SNHLY and CDR2 FYNNEI. The CDR3 is CASSEVVGTEKETQYF. The DNA of the CDR3 is TGTGCCAGCAGTGAAGTTGTCGGGACAGAAAAAGAGACCCAGTACTTC.

This clonotype was counted a few times. This chain connects TRBV19 to TRBJ2-7, with 10 bases fitting TRBD2. Trimming at V came to 1 base and at J to 3 bases, leaving 3 bases not matched to a gene. The CDR3 contains 15 residues. Germline V lookup: CDR1 LNHDA, CDR2 SQIVND (reference sequence). The CDR3 region has the DNA TGTGCCAGTAGTATAGCGCTAGCGGGAGTCTACGAGCAGTACTTC. Translation gives CASSIALAGVYEQYF.

This clonotype has a count of ten or more. V usage is TRBV3-1 and J usage is TRBJ2-1; 7 bases fit TRBD1. CDR1 LGHDT and CDR2 YNNKEL come from the germline V gene (reference sequence). After removal of 4 bases from V and 5 bases from J, the junction contained 8 bases not matched to a gene. There are 15 residues in the CDR3. The CDR3 region has the DNA TGTGCCAGCAGCCCCCGCGCCACAGGGGACAATGAGCAGTTCTTC. Translated: CASSPRATGDNEQFF.

This clonotype was recorded at least ten times. The chain links TRBV7-9 to TRBJ2-7, with D possibly being TRBD1 (6 bases). The CDR3 length is 14 residues. V lost 5 bases and J 6 bases, leaving 17 bases between the germline ends. Germline V gene data show CDR1 as SEHNR and CDR2 as FQNEAQ (reference sequence). CDR3 region: CASSPDRRPGEQYF. The DNA of the CDR3 is TGTGCCAGCAGCCCCGACAGGCGGCCTGGCGAGCAGTACTTC.

V gene TRBV9 combines with J gene TRBJ2-3; D is unresolved. This CDR3 comprises 14 residues. Germline V CDR1 and CDR2: SGDLS, YYNGEE. Between the trimmed V and J ends, which lost 3 bases and 4 bases, there was a span of 12 bases. CDR3 coding DNA: TGTGCCAGCAGCGCCCCCGAGCACGCAGATACGCAGTATTTT. This sequence encodes CASSAPEHADTQYF.

This clonotype was counted many times. This chain connects TRBV27 to TRBJ2-7; the match to TRBD1 covers 7 bases. Unmatched junction bases numbered 9, after V lost 5 bases and J lost 2 bases. CDR1 is MNHEY and CDR2 is SMNVEV in the germline V gene (reference sequence). This CDR3 spans 15 amino acids. DNA for the CDR3: TGTGCCAGCAGTCTCCCGGGACAGTGGGCCTACGAGCAGTACTTC. Encoded protein: CASSLPGQWAYEQYF.

As concerns this clonotype: This may arise from a read error, as a much more abundant clone is one base away. This sequence joins TRBV29-1 and TRBJ2-1; 7 nucleotides agree with TRBD2. The length of the CDR3 is 13 residues. CDR1 is SQVTM, CDR2 ANQGSEA, per germline. CDR3 sequence reads: CSVGSGGLGEQSF. The CDR3 region has the DNA TGCAGCGTTGGGTCGGGAGGCCTCGGTGAGCAGTCCTTC.

In its sample, this clonotype was seen many times. The CDR3 loop is CAWSVIQSDYGYTF. The CDR3 DNA sequence: TGTGCCTGGAGTGTAATACAATCGGACTATGGCTACACCTTC. The chain is built from TRBV30 and TRBJ1-2; D unresolved. The germline V and J ends were trimmed by 0 bases and 3 bases, with 11 bases remaining between them. The CDR3 is made up of 14 amino acids. CDR1 GTSNPN and CDR2 SVGIG come from the germline V gene (reference sequence).

The chain has TRBV7-9 and TRBJ1-2; TRBD1 aligns across 8 bases. This CDR3 region has 16 residues. The ends lost 6 bases at V and 0 bases at J; junction bases unmatched: 9. Germline CDR1 reads SEHNR; CDR2 reads FQNEAQ (reference sequence). This chain's CDR3 is CASRPGQGLANYGYTF. The CDR3 nucleotides read TGTGCCAGCAGGCCCGGACAGGGTTTAGCTAACTATGGCTACACCTTC.

Comment on this clonotype: A clone one base away is much larger, so this may be a read error. No conserved phenylalanine or tryptophan ends this CDR3, so it is likely a read error. The J gene is TRBJ2-7, the V gene TRBV4-1; no clear D. V lost 3 bases to trimming and J lost 4 bases, with 10 bases between them. CDR3 length: 13 residues. CDR1 MGHRA and CDR2 YSYEKL come from the germline V gene. CDR3 sequence: CASSQNPAYEQYS. As DNA, the CDR3 is TGCGCCAGCAGCCAGAACCCGGCTTACGAGCAGTACTCC.

The sample holds many counts of this clonotype. CDR3: CAWSAYSLSYEQYF. The DNA of the CDR3 is TGTGCCTGGAGTGCCTACAGCCTCTCCTACGAGCAGTACTTC. The chain has TRBV30 and TRBJ2-7; unclear D gene. The germline V gene has CDR1 GTSNPN and CDR2 SVGIG (reference sequence). The CDR3 covers 14 residues. V was cut by 1 base and J by 0 bases, with 10 bases left in between.

About this clonotype: One base away lies a much larger clone, so this may be a sequencing read error. V gene TRBV4-3 combines with J gene TRBJ2-7, with D unclear. This CDR3 spans 12 amino acids. Trimming removed 0 bases from V and 9 bases from J, with 9 bases in between. Germline V gives CDR1 LGHNA, CDR2 YSLEER. CDR3 region: CASSQDIEGQYF. Here the CDR3 DNA reads TGCGCCAGCAGCCAAGATATCGAAGGGCAGTACTTC.